This T cell receptor (beta chain) came from a study of blood T cell repertoires in COVID-19. Study as a whole: The United States, Italy and Spain were the sources of the acute and convalescent COVID-19 samples. Sources were T cells, B-cell-depleted T cells, or PBMCs; the material itself was cDNA or gDNA.

This clone has more than one count but fewer than ten. Original methodology: Estimation of nucleated cell counts was performed using reference gene primer amplification. Sequencing was performed with immunoSEQ multiplex PCR; in TCRdb, only in-frame clones are kept and a portion is missing. V and J calls and clone size are copied from that table; D and trimming were computed from the DNA. The sample comprises about 200,000 clones, roughly 80% of which are singletons, and roughly 5.6% rests with the top ten. Germline V gives CDR1 LGHDT, CDR2 YNNKEL (reference sequence). The CDR3 sequence is 15 residues long. Deletions cut 1 base from V and 0 bases from J, with 9 bases between. Seattle patients were enrolled while actively infected and followed longitudinally.

The rearrangement links TRBV3-1 (or the pseudogene TRBV3-2) to TRBJ1-1, with unresolved D. Sequencing input: peripheral blood. The receptor was derived from a woman in her forties with COVID-19, enrolled during active disease. CDR3 residues: CASSQVVLLNTEAFF. Here the CDR3 DNA reads TGTGCCAGCAGCCAAGTCGTCCTACTGAACACTGAAGCTTTCTTT.